Included here is one T cell receptor beta chain sequence, with context. Its antigen is not yet known. No per-base quality is available; no much larger clone lies one base away. This sample was taken from a study of blood T cell repertoires in COVID-19 (dated by TCRdb to about 2020). Context from the whole study: Collaborator samples came from the United States, Italy and Spain and covered acute and convalescent phases of COVID-19. The material from the prospective study consisted of cDNA or gDNA derived from T cells, B-cell-depleted T cells, or PBMCs. The dataset comprised deeply sampled blood TCRbeta repertoires from subjects exposed to, actively infected with, or recovered from COVID-19. The repertoires were released in a freely available public database intended as a resource for research on the immune response to SARS-CoV-2. The samples were drawn from the first 160 participants of the ongoing ImmuneRACE study and from more than 1,000 subjects provided by 6 global collaborators. Sample metadata almost always included a de-identified subject ID, COVID-19 status, age in years and sex. Where HLA class I and class II types were available, the types were taken from metadata supplied by the sample provider, not from assay-based typing.

Overall results and qualifications from the work: How much clinical and demographic metadata was included differed by source and by participant, and the metadata was provided uncurated.

The CDR3 starts with the cysteine, ends with the phenylalanine, and has 17 residues. The CDR3 DNA has 51 bases and is translated from base 1. The germline ends are 21 bases apart after V is trimmed by 4 bases and J by 6 bases. CDR1 and CDR2, looked up from the germline V gene, are KGHDR and SFDVKD. Participants in the prospective study were enrolled through a virtual design, were aged roughly 18 to 90 years, and lived in 20 to 30 United States geographic areas. To assign participants to cohorts, the prospective study relied on clinical history that participants themselves reported in a screening survey and a study questionnaire. Recovered participants in ImmuneRACE Cohort 3 were defined as having two consecutive negative NP/OP PCR tests, clearance from a healthcare professional, or resolution of symptoms. In the prospective study, mobile phlebotomists collected whole blood, serum and a nasopharyngeal or oropharyngeal swab from each participant. Prospective study participants could optionally give additional blood draws and questionnaires over a roughly two-month period. Before DNA extraction, prospective study blood samples were shipped either frozen or at room temperature.

TCRbeta CDR3 regions were amplified from genomic DNA using the immunoSEQ Assay, a bias-controlled multiplex PCR. Per the source publication's procedure: The number of nucleated cells in each sample was estimated by amplification of reference gene primers within the assay. Sequence reads were collapsed and filtered to measure the absolute abundance of every unique TCRbeta CDR3 rearrangement. Productive Simpson clonality was computed per sample as the square root of Simpson's diversity index over productive rearrangements. Entries here come from immuneACCESS through TCRdb and include only in-frame sequences with V and J called. Some clones fail to appear in such tables; in the studies checked, an unresolved V gene covers under half of the shortfall, and the cause of the remainder is unknown. That table gives V, J and clone size, and the DNA gave D and trimming. The sample table records more than 300,000 clones; approximately 90% of these occur just once. 10% of the sample is held by the ten biggest clonotypes.

Sequencing was done on a sample of PBMCs or T cells enriched from blood (not recorded which). The sequence joins TRBV24-1 to TRBJ2-1; tentative D gene TRBD2, with 6 bases matching. The TCR originated in a woman between 18 and 29 years old who had recovered from COVID-19. The CDR3 reads as follows: CATSDPDSGHPSNEQFF. The sequence in DNA is TGTGCCACCAGTGACCCCGATAGCGGTCACCCCTCCAATGAGCAGTTCTTC.